This paragraph reports one TCR beta chain. Germline V lookup: CDR1 SGHRS, CDR2 YFSETQ. Trimming removed 4 bases from V and 1 base from J; junction bases left unmatched: 7. CDR3 length equals 16 residues. Authors' methods: Cell counts per sample came from amplifying reference gene primers. Sequencing was performed with immunoSEQ multiplex PCR; in TCRdb, only in-frame clones are kept and a portion is missing. D and trimming come from the DNA, and the V and J calls and clone size come from that table. The table records about 220,000 clones, approximately 90% of them present only once. The data were taken from a study of blood T cell repertoires in COVID-19.

The V call is TRBV5-1, the J call TRBJ1-1; TRBD1 matches at 10 bases. What was sequenced was PBMCs or T cells enriched from blood (not recorded which). The origin of this receptor is a woman between 40 and 55 years old with acute COVID-19. The CDR3 loop is CASSGDRGSGNTEAFF. The DNA for the CDR3 is TGCGCCAGCAGCGGGGACAGGGGCTCGGGGAACACTGAAGCTTTCTTT.